This entry lists 27 T cell receptor beta chains sequenced from one sample in a study of cytomegalovirus exposure and HLA in healthy donors. The PCR contained 60 Vbeta and 13 Jbeta primers. Repertoires were generated with immunoSEQ multiplex PCR, while TCRdb's copy carries only in-frame clones and drops some. The sample totals 140,000 or so clones; its top ten clones hold 0.8% to 1%. Sequencing was done on a sample of PBMCs. The receptors were gathered from a male donor in good health and CMV-seronegative.

The V and J genes are TRBV11-3 and TRBJ2-7, with 9 bases that match TRBD1. Germline V gene data show CDR1 as SGHNT and CDR2 as YENEEA. With V trimmed by 4 bases and J by 4 bases, 8 bases remained unmatched. This CDR3 spans 15 amino acids. The DNA for the CDR3 is TGTGCCAGCAGCTACGAGGGACAGGGAGATTACGAGCAGTACTTC. Protein: CASSYEGQGDYEQYF. The full variable domain, rest sourced from reference TRBV11-3 and TRBJ2-7, is EAGVVQSPRYKIIEKKQPVAFWCNPISGHNTLYWYLQNLGQGPELLIRYENEEAVDDSQLPKDRFSAERLKGVDSTLKIQPAELGDSAVYLCASSYEGQGDYEQYFGPGTRLTVT.

The CDR3 sequence is CASSPRWATNEKLFF. CDR3 sequence (DNA): TGTGCCAGCAGTCCGAGGTGGGCAACTAATGAAAAACTGTTTTTT. The rearrangement links TRBV6-5 to TRBJ1-4, with D unresolved. The CDR3 loop spans 15 amino acids. Between the trimmed V and J ends, which lost 5 bases and 0 bases, there was a span of 10 bases. Germline values: CDR1 MNHEY, CDR2 SVGAGI.

Remarks on this clone: This sample also contains other DNA sequences that code for the same CDR3. V and J are TRBV5-6 and TRBJ2-7; the D gene is possibly TRBD1 (5 bases). The CDR3 is 14 residues long. Trimming removed 0 bases at V and 2 bases at J, with 9 bases between. Germline CDR1 reads SGHDT; CDR2 reads YYEEEE. Here the CDR3 reads CASSLGGLAYEQYF. CDR3 nucleotides: TGTGCCAGCAGCTTGGGGGGCCTGGCCTACGAGCAGTACTTC. The entire variable domain, with the rest obtained from reference TRBV5-6 and TRBJ2-7, is as follows: DAGVTQSPTHLIKTRGQQVTLRCSPKSGHDTVSWYQQALGQGPQFIFQYYEEEERQRGNFPDRFSGHQFPNYSSELNVNALLLGDSALYLCASSLGGLAYEQYFGPGTRLTVT.

The chain carries TRBV9 and TRBJ2-3, with D maybe TRBD1 (6 bases). Trimming shortened V by 0 bases and J by 1 base, and 12 bases separated the two germline ends. Germline values: CDR1 SGDLS, CDR2 YYNGEE. This CDR3 has 16 amino acids. The CDR3 DNA reads TGTGCCAGCAGCGTAGAAGGGGGAAGGGGCACAGATACGCAGTATTTT. It codes for CASSVEGGRGTDTQYF.

The V gene is TRBV6-1, the J gene TRBJ1-1, with D unresolved. Trimming took off 4 bases at V and 0 bases at J, with 12 bases between the two ends. Germline loops: CDR1 MNHNS, CDR2 SASEGT. The CDR3 has 15 amino acids. In DNA, the CDR3 is TGTGCCAGCAGTGGGCAGCGAACTTTGAACACTGAAGCTTTCTTT. This encodes CASSGQRTLNTEAFF.

The V and J genes are TRBV27 and TRBJ2-1; 8 bases are a match to TRBD1. Germline-derived CDR1 and CDR2 are MNHEY and SMNVEV (reference sequence). J lost 6 bases, V lost 1 base, and 8 bases had no gene match. This CDR3 comprises 16 residues. CDR3 in DNA: TGTGCCAGCAGTTTATTCCGACAGGGGCCCACCAATGAGCAGTTCTTC. Protein sequence: CASSLFRQGPTNEQFF.

V and J are TRBV28 and TRBJ1-2, with TRBD1 matching 8 bases. The CDR3 covers 14 residues. Germline CDR1 MDHEN, CDR2 SYDVKM. Unmatched junction bases numbered 5, after V lost 4 bases and J lost 4 bases. Here the CDR3 reads CASSYQGAPYGYTF. CDR3 DNA sequence: TGTGCCAGCAGTTACCAGGGGGCGCCCTATGGCTACACCTTC.

The chain links TRBV19 to TRBJ2-5; TRBD2 aligns across 11 bases. Germline trimming cut 2 bases from V and 4 bases from J; bases unmatched to any gene: 3. Germline V gene sequence: CDR1 LNHDA, CDR2 SQIVND (reference sequence). CDR3 length: 15 amino acids. The CDR3 region has the DNA TGTGCCAGTAGTATAACTAGCGGGAGCCCAGAGACCCAGTACTTC. Protein product: CASSITSGSPETQYF.

DNA for the CDR3: TGCGCCAGCAGGTCCACTAGCGGCTCCTACAATGAGCAGTTCTTC. Its protein product is CASRSTSGSYNEQFF. The chain is built from TRBV5-1 and TRBJ2-1; 8 nucleotides match TRBD2. The CDR3 totals 15 residues. V trimming: 5 bases; J trimming: 0 bases; junction bases outside the gene matches: 4. Germline V lookup: CDR1 SGHRS, CDR2 YFSETQ.

The chain couples TRBV11-2 to TRBJ1-1; D is unclear. The CDR3 has 14 amino acids. Germline V gene lookup returns CDR1 SGHAT and CDR2 FQNNGV. Trimming removed 1 base at V and 3 bases at J, with 9 bases between. This CDR3 is CASSLARVDTEAFF. In nucleotides, the CDR3 is TGTGCCAGCAGCTTAGCTCGGGTAGACACTGAAGCTTTCTTT.

The gene calls are TRBV4-3 and TRBJ1-1; D possibly corresponds to TRBD1 (6 bases). V lost 1 base to trimming and J lost 2 bases, with 23 bases between them. Germline V gene lookup returns CDR1 LGHNA and CDR2 YSLEER. The CDR3 totals 19 residues. The CDR3 DNA reads as TGCGCCAGCAGCCAAGCATACGGACAGTGGGGTTTTAGTAACACTGAAGCTTTCTTT. It is translated as CASSQAYGQWGFSNTEAFF.

DNA of the CDR3: TGTGCCAGCAGCATGACCGCGAGGAGCACAGATACGCAGTATTTT. Translating gives CASSMTARSTDTQYF. The V call is TRBV7-2, the J call TRBJ2-3; D gene uncertain. CDR3 length: 15 residues. Germline CDR1 SGHTA, CDR2 FQGNSA. V lost 5 bases and J 0 bases, leaving 12 bases between the germline ends.

The CDR3 loop reads CASSLGDRYEQYF. CDR3 bases: TGCGCCAGCAGCTTGGGGGACAGGTACGAGCAGTACTTC. The J gene is TRBJ2-7, the V gene TRBV5-1; 8 positions agree with TRBD1. The germline gives CDR1 SGHRS, CDR2 YFSETQ. The CDR3 spans 13 residues. V lost 0 bases and J lost 4; bases outside the gene matches: 0. The full variable domain, with the rest looked up from reference TRBV5-1 and TRBJ2-7, is KAGVTQTPRYLIKTRGQQVTLSCSPISGHRSVSWYQQTPGQGLQFLFEYFSETQRNKGNFPGRFSGRQFSNSRSEMNVSTLELGDSALYLCASSLGDRYEQYFGPGTRLTVT.

This sequence joins TRBV6-6 and TRBJ2-1; 7 nucleotides line up with TRBD2. The length of the CDR3 is 15 residues. Germline V lookup: CDR1 MNHNY, CDR2 SVGAGI (reference sequence). The ends lost 4 bases at V and 6 bases at J; junction bases unmatched: 9. Here the CDR3 DNA reads TGTGCCAGCAGTTTTTCAGCGGGACCCGTCAATGAGCAGTTCTTC. Translating gives CASSFSAGPVNEQFF.

The rearrangement links TRBV6-5 to TRBJ2-5, with unresolved D. In germline, CDR1 is MNHEY, CDR2 SVGAGI. This CDR3 is 14 amino acids long. V shed 6 bases and J shed 1 base, with 12 bases lying between them. CDR3 DNA sequence: TGTGCCAGCAGCCCTATCTCACTCCAAGAGACCCAGTACTTC. Amino acid sequence: CASSPISLQETQYF.

This chain uses TRBV13 with TRBJ2-1; 8 bases are a match to TRBD2. The V and J ends lost 5 bases and 9 bases, in that order; junction bases with no gene match: 15. In germline, CDR1 is PRHDT, CDR2 FYEKMQ (reference sequence). The CDR3 length is 16 residues. The CDR3 region has the DNA TGTGCCAGCAGCCTCAGGCCGGGACTAGGAGCTAGTGAGCAGTTCTTC. Its translation: CASSLRPGLGASEQFF.

The V gene is TRBV30, the J gene TRBJ2-7, with a possible D match to TRBD2 (5 bases). Per germline, CDR1 GTSNPN and CDR2 SVGIG (reference sequence). The germline V and J ends were trimmed by 3 bases and 4 bases, with 19 bases remaining between them. This CDR3 region has 15 residues. The DNA of the CDR3 is TGTGCCTGGAGCGGCGAGGGTCTTACAAGGTACGAGCAGTACTTC. It is translated as CAWSGEGLTRYEQYF.

The rearrangement uses TRBV7-9 and TRBJ1-5; 8 bases are a match to TRBD1. The J segment lost 8 bases and the V segment lost 8 bases, leaving 5 bases of the junction unmatched. Per the germline V gene, CDR1 is SEHNR and CDR2 is FQNEAQ (reference sequence). CDR3 length equals 12 residues. The CDR3 DNA is TGTGCCAGCCGACAGGGGCTTGAGCCCCAGCATTTT. Its translation: CASRQGLEPQHF.

V and J are TRBV7-2 and TRBJ2-3; D unclear. CDR1 SGHTA and CDR2 FQGNSA come from the germline V gene. Trimming left V 3 bases short and J 6 bases short, with 10 bases between. This CDR3 region has 13 residues. The CDR3 DNA reads TGTGCCAGCAGCTTTGATAGCCGCGATACGCAGTATTTT. Residues: CASSFDSRDTQYF. Complete variable domain (other parts from reference TRBV7-2 and TRBJ2-3): GAGVSQSPSNKVTEKGKDVELRCDPISGHTALYWYRQSLGQGLEFLIYFQGNSAPDKSGLPSDRFSAERTGGSVSTLTIQRTQQEDSAVYLCASSFDSRDTQYFGPGTRLTVL.

The J gene is TRBJ1-5, the V gene TRBV6-1; 7 bases line up with TRBD1. V shed 7 bases and J 2 bases; nucleotides not matched to a gene: 5. CDR3 length: 14 residues. Germline loops: CDR1 MNHNS, CDR2 SASEGT. The CDR3 loop is CASIGGWGNQPQHF. CDR3 nucleotides: TGTGCCAGCATAGGGGGCTGGGGCAATCAGCCCCAGCATTTT.

This chain joins TRBV2 and TRBJ2-7, with D tentatively TRBD1 (6 bases). The CDR3 is made up of 13 amino acids. CDR1 is SNHLY, CDR2 FYNNEI, per germline. Trimming pared 10 bases from V and 1 base from J, leaving 14 bases between. DNA for the CDR3: TGTGCCACTGAACGGACAGAGTCCTACGAGCAGTACTTC. Translating gives CATERTESYEQYF. The complete variable domain, with remaining parts taken from reference TRBV2 and TRBJ2-7, reads EPEVTQTPSHQVTQMGQEVILRCVPISNHLYFYWYRQILGQKVEFLVSFYNNEISEKSEIFDDQFSVERPDGSNFTLKIRSTKLEDSAMYFCATERTESYEQYFGPGTRLTVT.

In nucleotides, the CDR3 is TGTGCCAGCAGCTTGGGGGTTGGGGGCCCGACCTACGAGCAGTACTTC. This gives the protein CASSLGVGGPTYEQYF. V gene TRBV5-6 combines with J gene TRBJ2-7, with a weak D call TRBD1 (6 bases). CDR3 length equals 16 residues. V was pared by 0 bases and J by 2 bases, with 15 bases between. Germline assignment: CDR1 SGHDT and CDR2 YYEEEE. Drawing the rest from reference TRBV5-6 and TRBJ2-7, the complete variable domain is DAGVTQSPTHLIKTRGQQVTLRCSPKSGHDTVSWYQQALGQGPQFIFQYYEEEERQRGNFPDRFSGHQFPNYSSELNVNALLLGDSALYLCASSLGVGGPTYEQYFGPGTRLTVT.

The J gene is TRBJ1-1, the V gene TRBV19, with a weak D call TRBD1 (6 bases). The CDR3 sequence is 14 residues long. The germline gives CDR1 LNHDA, CDR2 SQIVND (reference sequence). Trimming pared 3 bases from V and 6 bases from J, leaving 14 bases between. The CDR3 sequence is CASSMRQGWSEAFF. DNA of the CDR3: TGTGCCAGTAGTATGAGGCAGGGGTGGTCTGAAGCTTTCTTT.

The V and J genes are TRBV27 and TRBJ2-4; possibly TRBD2 for D (6 bases). CDR1 MNHEY and CDR2 SMNVEV come from the germline V gene (reference sequence). V dropped 4 bases and J dropped 7 bases, with 14 bases sitting between them. The CDR3 consists of 14 residues. CDR3 in amino acids: CASSSEGSENIQYF. In DNA form, the CDR3 reads TGTGCCAGCAGTTCGGAGGGTTCGGAGAACATTCAGTACTTC.

The CDR3 region is CASSVGAASNEQFF. The DNA of the CDR3 is TGTGCCAGCAGCGTAGGTGCGGCCTCCAATGAGCAGTTCTTC. The chain has TRBV9 and TRBJ2-1; the D is unclear. Germline CDR1 reads SGDLS; CDR2 reads YYNGEE. The CDR3 length is 14 residues. V dropped 0 bases and J dropped 6 bases, with 10 bases sitting between them.

The chain's CDR3 is CASSNGPAGDTEAFF. CDR3 bases: TGTGCCAGCAGTAATGGCCCAGCAGGCGACACTGAAGCTTTCTTT. The chain combines TRBV27 with TRBJ1-1; no clear D. The CDR3 sequence is 15 residues long. Germline V gene data show CDR1 as MNHEY and CDR2 as SMNVEV (reference sequence). Trimming stripped 5 bases from V and 3 bases from J, with 16 bases between.

The CDR3, as DNA: TGTGCCAGTCAGGAGGGCCCGGGGACCGGGGAGCTGTTTTTT. This sequence encodes CASQEGPGTGELFF. The chain links TRBV6-5 to TRBJ2-2; maybe TRBD2 (6 bases). The CDR3 spans 14 residues. Germline CDR1 MNHEY, CDR2 SVGAGI. V lost 9 bases to trimming and J lost 5 bases, with 16 bases between them.